These 2 T cell receptor beta chains share one sample of origin, sequenced in a study of CD8+ T cells in alopecia areata. Treatment indicated: oral pan-JAK inhibitor, 5-10 mg twice daily. RNA was isolated and reverse transcribed to cDNA, the sequencing template. Profiling relied on immunoSEQ multiplex PCR, and the TCRdb table lists in-frame clones only, not all of them. The data show 100,000 or so clones, with approximately 63% seen just once and about 17% held by the top ten. The material sequenced was CD8+ T cells sorted from blood, taken at roughly week 58, from a patient treated with tofacitinib. These receptors all come from a human donor with alopecia areata.

This clone was observed a handful of times. This rearrangement joins TRBV29-1 to TRBJ2-3, with 8 bases aligning to TRBD1. CDR1 is SQVTM and CDR2 is ANQGSEA in the germline V gene. This CDR3 is 11 amino acids long. V was clipped by 7 bases and J by 4 bases; unmatched bases: 1. The CDR3 bases are TGCAGCGGGACAGGGTCAGATACGCAGTATTTT. Translation gives CSGTGSDTQYF.

V gene TRBV2 combines with J gene TRBJ2-7, with a possible D match to TRBD2 (5 bases). The CDR3 spans 15 residues. V was pared by 3 bases and J by 0 bases, with 12 bases between. Looked up from germline, CDR1 is SNHLY and CDR2 is FYNNEI. The CDR3 nucleotides are TGTGCCAGCAGTGATGTGGGAGCCCCCTCCTACGAGCAGTACTTC. Its protein product is CASSDVGAPSYEQYF.